This record looks at one T cell receptor beta chain sequence and its context. The antigen is not known. The data originate from a study of T cell responses to AZD1222 COVID-19 vaccine. Findings and limits, study-wide: Sampling captured repertoires only after the peak T cell response. Only six or seven AZD1222 recipients tested seropositive at baseline.

Produced via immunoSEQ multiplex PCR; TCRdb's table is partial and in-frame only. The sample holds about 190,000 clones; about 89% are singletons and the top ten take approximately 2.7%. This CDR3 is 11 amino acids long. Looked up from germline, CDR1 is SQVTM and CDR2 is ANQGSEA. The V end was cut by 4 bases, the J end by 4 bases, with 7 bases between. This receptor was taken from an adult in good health. V is TRBV29-1 and J is TRBJ1-1; D is perhaps TRBD1 (5 bases). The sequencing used peripheral blood, collected on day 0 of MenACWY control vaccination. CDR3 nucleotide sequence: TGCAGCGTTGTGGGGGGCACTGAAGCTTTCTTT. It codes for CSVVGGTEAFF.